This T cell receptor (beta chain) was recorded in a study of Ad26.COV2.S vaccination and SARS-CoV-2 variants. Study-wide background: As a participant in COV1001, the donor was in the Ad26.COV2.S trial arm.

Germline V gives CDR1 LNHDA, CDR2 SQIVND (reference sequence). There are 16 residues in the CDR3. The trim removed 7 bases at V and 2 bases at J, leaving 11 bases unmatched. The treatment denotes: roughly 19 received Ad26.COV2.S at low or high dose, single or two shots; 5 received placebo; per-sample allocation not given. Specimen acquisition occurred on day 63 following the initial vaccine or placebo injection. The individual, an adult aged 18-55 years, was a donor in Boston. On this clone itself: The antigen remains undetermined.

Whole-study results and caveats: Total T cell responses were possibly underestimated by TCR breadth and depth analyses.

The assay was immunoSEQ multiplex PCR, and TCRdb's table has in-frame clones only and misses some. The data show 300,000 to 400,000 clones, with roughly 84% seen just once and around 3.6% held by the top ten. The sample was peripheral blood, taken in a trial of Ad26.COV2.S vaccine versus placebo. The source of this sequence is a person between 18 and 60 years old who received the Ad26.COV2.S COVID-19 vaccine or a placebo. V is TRBV19 and J is TRBJ1-5; TRBD1 matches 7 bases. The CDR3, as DNA: TGTGCCAGTATTAGGGGGCACCTAACCCGCAATCAGCCCCAGCATTTT. It yields the protein CASIRGHLTRNQPQHF.